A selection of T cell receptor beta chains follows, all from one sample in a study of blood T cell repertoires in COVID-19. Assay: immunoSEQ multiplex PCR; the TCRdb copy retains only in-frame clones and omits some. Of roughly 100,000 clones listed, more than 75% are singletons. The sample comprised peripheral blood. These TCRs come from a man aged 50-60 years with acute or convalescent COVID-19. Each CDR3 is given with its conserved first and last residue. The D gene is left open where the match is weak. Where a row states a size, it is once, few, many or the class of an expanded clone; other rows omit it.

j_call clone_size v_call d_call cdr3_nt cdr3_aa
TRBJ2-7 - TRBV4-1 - TGCGCCAGCAGCCAAGATCGCAGCGTCGGCTACGAGCAGTACTTC CASSQDRSVGYEQYF
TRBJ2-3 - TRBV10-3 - TGTGCCATTTCACTAGGCGGCACAGATACGCAGTATTTT CAISLGGTDTQYF
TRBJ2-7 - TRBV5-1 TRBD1 TGCGCCAGCAGCTCGTCCGGGACAGGGCTCTACGAGCAGTACTTC CASSSSGTGLYEQYF
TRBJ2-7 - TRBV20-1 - TGCAGTGCTAGTGAAGGCGGCCGCTACGAGCAGTACTTC CSASEGGRYEQYF
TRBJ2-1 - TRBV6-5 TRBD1 TGTGCCAGCAGTTACCCGGGGACAGGTCAATACAATGAGCAGTTCTTC CASSYPGTGQYNEQFF
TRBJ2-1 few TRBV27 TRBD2 TGTGCCAGCAGTTTACCACATCTAGCGGGAAGAATGGATGAGCAGTTCTTC CASSLPHLAGRMDEQFF
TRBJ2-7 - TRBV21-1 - TGTGCCAGCAGCAAAGAATGGGACTCCCAGACCCCCTACGAGCAGTACTTC CASSKEWDSQTPYEQYF
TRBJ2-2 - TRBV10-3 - TGTGCCATCAGTAAGGACACATCGAACACCGGGGAGCTGTTTTTT CAISKDTSNTGELFF
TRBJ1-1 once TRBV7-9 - TGTGCCAGCAGCGCCCAGGGCTTTCAACGGGCTTTCTTT CASSAQGFQRAFF
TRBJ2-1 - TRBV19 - TGTGCCAGTAGACCCTCGGCAGGGGGGTACAATGAGCAGTTCTTC CASRPSAGGYNEQFF